This T cell receptor (beta chain) was retrieved from a study of blood T cells in healthy people across ages. Study-wide results and limits: Observed TCR beta diversity showed a strong correlation with the percentage of naive T cells as measured by flow cytometry.

PCR was performed a second time for 7 to 11 cycles using a sample-barcoded 5' primer and a J-beta primer mix. Template switching added a 12-random-nucleotide identifier to every cDNA molecule. TCRdb processed the 5' RACE reads anew with MiXCR; each CDR3 protein has one entry. In the table there are roughly 1.9 million distinct CDR3 sequences, around 40% of which are singletons. As for this clonotype: Its antigen is unknown.

The sample providers were healthy Caucasian people from Russia, aged roughly 6 to 95. Researchers isolated at least 6.5 million PBMCs per sample. Trimming cost V 3 bases and J 3 bases, with 15 bases left between them. The CDR3 extends over 15 amino acids. Germline CDR1 is SGHRS and CDR2 is YFSETQ. The rearrangement uses TRBV5-1 and TRBJ2-5, with D possibly matching TRBD2 (5 bases). The clonotype was recovered from a human donor in good health. Sequencing used blood. This CDR3 is CASSWKGPAEETQYF. Here the CDR3 DNA reads TGCGCCAGCAGCTGGAAGGGTCCAGCGGAAGAGACCCAGTACTTC.